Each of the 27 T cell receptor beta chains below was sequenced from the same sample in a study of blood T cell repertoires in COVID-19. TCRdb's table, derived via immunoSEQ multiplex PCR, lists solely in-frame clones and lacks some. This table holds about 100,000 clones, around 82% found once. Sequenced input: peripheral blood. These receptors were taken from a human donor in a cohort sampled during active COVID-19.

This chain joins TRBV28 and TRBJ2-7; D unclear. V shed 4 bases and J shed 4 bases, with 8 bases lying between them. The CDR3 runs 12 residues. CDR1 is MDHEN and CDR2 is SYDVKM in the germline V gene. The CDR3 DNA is TGTGCCAGCAGTTCGGTAGCATACGAGCAGTACTTC. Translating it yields CASSSVAYEQYF.

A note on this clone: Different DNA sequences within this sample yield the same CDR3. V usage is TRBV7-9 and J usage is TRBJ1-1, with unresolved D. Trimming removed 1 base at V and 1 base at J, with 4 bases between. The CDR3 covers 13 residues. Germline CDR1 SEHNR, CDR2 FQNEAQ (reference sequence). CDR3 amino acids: CASSLGQNTEAFF. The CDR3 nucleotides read TGTGCCAGCAGCTTAGGACAGAACACTGAAGCTTTCTTT.

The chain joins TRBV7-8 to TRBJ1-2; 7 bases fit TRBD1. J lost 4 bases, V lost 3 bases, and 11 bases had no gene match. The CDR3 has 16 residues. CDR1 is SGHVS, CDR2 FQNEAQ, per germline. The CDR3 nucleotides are TGTGCCAGCAGCTTCGGGGGACAGTGGGGGGCCTATGGCTACACCTTC. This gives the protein CASSFGGQWGAYGYTF.

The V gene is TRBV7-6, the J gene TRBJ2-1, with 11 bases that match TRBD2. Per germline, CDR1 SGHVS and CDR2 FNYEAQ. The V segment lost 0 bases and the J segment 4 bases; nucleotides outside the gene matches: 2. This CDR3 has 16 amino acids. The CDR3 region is CASSLATSGIYNEQFF. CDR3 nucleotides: TGTGCCAGCAGCTTAGCGACTAGCGGGATTTACAATGAGCAGTTCTTC.

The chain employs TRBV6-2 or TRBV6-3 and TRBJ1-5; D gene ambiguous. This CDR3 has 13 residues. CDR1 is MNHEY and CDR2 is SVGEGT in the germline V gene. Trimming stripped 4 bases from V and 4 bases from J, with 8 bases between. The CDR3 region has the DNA TGTGCCAGCAGTTTTGTGGAGAATCAGCCCCAGCATTTT. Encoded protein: CASSFVENQPQHF.

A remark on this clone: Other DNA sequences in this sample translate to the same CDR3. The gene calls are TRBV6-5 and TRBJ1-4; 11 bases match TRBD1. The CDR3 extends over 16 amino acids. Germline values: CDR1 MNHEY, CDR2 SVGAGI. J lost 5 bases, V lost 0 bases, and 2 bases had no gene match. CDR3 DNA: TGTGCCAGCAGTTACTCCGGGACAGGGGGGAATGAAAAACTGTTTTTT. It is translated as CASSYSGTGGNEKLFF.

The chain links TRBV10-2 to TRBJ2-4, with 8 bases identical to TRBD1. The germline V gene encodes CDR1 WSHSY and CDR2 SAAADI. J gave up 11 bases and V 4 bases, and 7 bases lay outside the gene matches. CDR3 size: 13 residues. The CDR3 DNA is TGCGCCAGCAGTGGACAGGGGTTTTTACTTCAGTACTTC. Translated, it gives CASSGQGFLLQYF.

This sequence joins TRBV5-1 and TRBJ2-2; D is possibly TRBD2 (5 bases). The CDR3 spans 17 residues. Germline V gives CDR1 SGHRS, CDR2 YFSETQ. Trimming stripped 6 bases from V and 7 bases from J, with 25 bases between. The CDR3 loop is CASNPTVVGVQYGELFF. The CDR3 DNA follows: TGCGCCAGCAACCCTACTGTAGTCGGGGTGCAATACGGGGAGCTGTTTTTT.

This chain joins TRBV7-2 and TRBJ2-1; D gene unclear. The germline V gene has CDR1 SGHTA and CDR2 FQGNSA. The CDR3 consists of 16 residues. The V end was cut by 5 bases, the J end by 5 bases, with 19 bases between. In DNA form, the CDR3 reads TGTGCCAGCAGCGGCGGTTCAGAAGTTATTAACAATGAGCAGTTCTTC. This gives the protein CASSGGSEVINNEQFF.

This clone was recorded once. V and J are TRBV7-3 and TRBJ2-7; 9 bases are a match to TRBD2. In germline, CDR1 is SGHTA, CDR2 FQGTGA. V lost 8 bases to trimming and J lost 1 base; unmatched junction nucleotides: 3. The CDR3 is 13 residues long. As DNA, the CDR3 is TGTGCCAGCGGCCTAGCGGGATCCTACGAGCAGTACTTC. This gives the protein CASGLAGSYEQYF. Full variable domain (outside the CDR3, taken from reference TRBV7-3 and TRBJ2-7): GAGVSQTPSNKVTEKGKYVELRCDPISGHTALYWYRQSLGQGPEFLIYFQGTGAADDSGLPNDRFFAVRPEGSVSTLKIQRTERGDSAVYLCASGLAGSYEQYFGPGTRLTVT.

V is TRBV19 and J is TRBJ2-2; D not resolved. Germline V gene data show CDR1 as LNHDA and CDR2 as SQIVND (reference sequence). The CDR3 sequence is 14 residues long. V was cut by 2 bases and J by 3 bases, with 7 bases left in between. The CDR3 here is CASSIFHYTGELFF. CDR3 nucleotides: TGTGCCAGTAGTATATTTCACTACACCGGGGAGCTGTTTTTT.

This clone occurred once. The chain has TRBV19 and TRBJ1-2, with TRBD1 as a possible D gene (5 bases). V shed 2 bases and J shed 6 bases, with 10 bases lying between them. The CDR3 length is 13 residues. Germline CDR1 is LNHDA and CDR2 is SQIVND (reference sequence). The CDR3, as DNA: TGTGCCAGTAGTATACCAGGGAGGGATGGCTACACCTTC. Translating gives CASSIPGRDGYTF.

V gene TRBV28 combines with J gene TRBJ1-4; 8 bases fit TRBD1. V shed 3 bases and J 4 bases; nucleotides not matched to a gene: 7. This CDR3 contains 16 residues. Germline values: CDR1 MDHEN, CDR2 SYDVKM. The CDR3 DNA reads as TGTGCCAGCAGTTTTTCCAGGGGGCTAGGTAATGAAAAACTGTTTTTT. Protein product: CASSFSRGLGNEKLFF.

CDR3 nucleotides: TGTGCCAGCAGCTTAGCGCAGGGGGCCGGGGAGCTGTTTTTT. This encodes CASSLAQGAGELFF. V is TRBV7-8 and J is TRBJ2-2; 7 nucleotides line up with TRBD1. This CDR3 comprises 14 residues. Trimming removed 0 bases from V and 6 bases from J; junction bases left unmatched: 1. The V gene's germline CDR1 is SGHVS and CDR2 FQNEAQ.

CDR3 region: CASSPRTGELFF. The CDR3 region has the DNA TGTGCCAGCAGCCCTAGAACCGGGGAGCTGTTTTTT. The genes are TRBV7-2 and TRBJ2-2; D gene ambiguous. The germline CDR1 and CDR2 sequences are SGHTA and FQGNSA. V lost 5 bases and J lost 5, with 6 bases in between. This CDR3 region has 12 residues.

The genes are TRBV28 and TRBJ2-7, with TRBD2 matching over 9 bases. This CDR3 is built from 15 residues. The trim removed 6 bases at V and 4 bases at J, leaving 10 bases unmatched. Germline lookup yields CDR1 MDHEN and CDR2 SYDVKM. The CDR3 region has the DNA TGTGCCAGCAGCCCCCTTGAGCGGGAGGAATACGAGCAGTACTTC. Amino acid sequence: CASSPLEREEYEQYF.

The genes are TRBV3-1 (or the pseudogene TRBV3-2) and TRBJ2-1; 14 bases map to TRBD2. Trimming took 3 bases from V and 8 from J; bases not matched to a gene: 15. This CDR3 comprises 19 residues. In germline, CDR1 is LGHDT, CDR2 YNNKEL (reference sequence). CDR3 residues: CASSHRPPTSGRALDEQFF. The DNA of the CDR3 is TGTGCCAGCAGCCATCGACCCCCGACTAGCGGGAGGGCTCTGGATGAGCAGTTCTTC.

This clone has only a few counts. CDR3 sequence reads: CASGYSGSSYNEQFF. CDR3 sequence (DNA): TGTGCCAGCGGATATAGCGGGAGCTCCTACAATGAGCAGTTCTTC. The J gene is TRBJ2-1, the V gene TRBV7-2; 9 bases align to TRBD2. CDR1 and CDR2 (germline): SGHTA, FQGNSA. The CDR3 totals 15 residues. Trimming took 8 bases from V and 0 from J; bases not matched to a gene: 5.

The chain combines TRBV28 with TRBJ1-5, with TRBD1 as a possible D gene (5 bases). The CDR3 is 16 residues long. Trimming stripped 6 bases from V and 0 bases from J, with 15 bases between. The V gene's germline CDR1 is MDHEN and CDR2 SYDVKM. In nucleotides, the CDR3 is TGTGCCAGCAGGCTTATACAGGCGCCTAGCAATCAGCCCCAGCATTTT. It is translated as CASRLIQAPSNQPQHF.

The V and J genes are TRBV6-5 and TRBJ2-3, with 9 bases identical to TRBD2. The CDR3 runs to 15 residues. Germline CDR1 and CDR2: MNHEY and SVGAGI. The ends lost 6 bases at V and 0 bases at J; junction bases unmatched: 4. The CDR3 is CASSRLAASTDTQYF. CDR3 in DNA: TGTGCCAGCAGCCGACTAGCGGCTAGCACAGATACGCAGTATTTT.

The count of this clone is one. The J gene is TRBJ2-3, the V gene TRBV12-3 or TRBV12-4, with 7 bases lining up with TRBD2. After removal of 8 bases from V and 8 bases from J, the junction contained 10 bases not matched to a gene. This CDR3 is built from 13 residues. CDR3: CASGASGGLTQYF. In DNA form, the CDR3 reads TGTGCCAGCGGGGCTAGCGGCGGTCTTACGCAGTATTTT.

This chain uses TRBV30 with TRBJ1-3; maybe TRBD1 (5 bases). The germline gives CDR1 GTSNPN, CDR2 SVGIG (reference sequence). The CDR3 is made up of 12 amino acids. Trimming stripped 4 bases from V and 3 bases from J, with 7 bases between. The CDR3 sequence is CAWTGGGNTIYF. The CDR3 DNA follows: TGTGCCTGGACCGGGGGTGGAAACACCATATATTTT.

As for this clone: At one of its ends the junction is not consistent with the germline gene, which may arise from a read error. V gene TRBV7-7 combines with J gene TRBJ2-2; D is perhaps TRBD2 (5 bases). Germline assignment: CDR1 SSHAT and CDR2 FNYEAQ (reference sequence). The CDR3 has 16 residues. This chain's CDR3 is CASSPVPGSSMGELFF. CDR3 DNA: TGTGCTAGCAGCCCCGTACCGGGATCCTCTATGGGGGAGCTGTTTTTT.

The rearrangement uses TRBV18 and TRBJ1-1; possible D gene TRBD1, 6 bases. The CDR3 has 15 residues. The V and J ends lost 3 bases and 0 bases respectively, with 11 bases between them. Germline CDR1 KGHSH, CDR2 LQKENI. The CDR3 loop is CASSPKGQMNTEAFF. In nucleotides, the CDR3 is TGTGCCAGCTCACCCAAGGGACAAATGAACACTGAAGCTTTCTTT.

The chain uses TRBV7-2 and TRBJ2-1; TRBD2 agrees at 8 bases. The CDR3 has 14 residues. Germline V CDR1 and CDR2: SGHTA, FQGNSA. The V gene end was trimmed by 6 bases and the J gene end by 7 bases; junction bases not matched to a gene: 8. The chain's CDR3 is CASRSGGGGNEQFF. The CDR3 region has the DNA TGTGCCAGCAGAAGCGGGGGTGGAGGGAATGAGCAGTTCTTC.

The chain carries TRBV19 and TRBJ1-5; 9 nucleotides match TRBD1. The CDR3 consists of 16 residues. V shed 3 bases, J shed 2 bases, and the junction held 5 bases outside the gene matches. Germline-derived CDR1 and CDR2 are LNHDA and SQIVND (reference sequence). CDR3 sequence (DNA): TGTGCCAGTAGTATCGTACGGACAGGGGGCAATCAGCCCCAGCATTTT. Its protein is CASSIVRTGGNQPQHF.

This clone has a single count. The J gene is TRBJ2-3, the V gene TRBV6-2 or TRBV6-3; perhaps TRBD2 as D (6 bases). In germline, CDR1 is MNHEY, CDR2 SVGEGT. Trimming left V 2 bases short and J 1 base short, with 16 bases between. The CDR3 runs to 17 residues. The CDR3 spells CASSYPPWGGGTDTQYF. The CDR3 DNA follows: TGTGCCAGCAGTTACCCACCTTGGGGAGGCGGCACAGATACGCAGTATTTT.